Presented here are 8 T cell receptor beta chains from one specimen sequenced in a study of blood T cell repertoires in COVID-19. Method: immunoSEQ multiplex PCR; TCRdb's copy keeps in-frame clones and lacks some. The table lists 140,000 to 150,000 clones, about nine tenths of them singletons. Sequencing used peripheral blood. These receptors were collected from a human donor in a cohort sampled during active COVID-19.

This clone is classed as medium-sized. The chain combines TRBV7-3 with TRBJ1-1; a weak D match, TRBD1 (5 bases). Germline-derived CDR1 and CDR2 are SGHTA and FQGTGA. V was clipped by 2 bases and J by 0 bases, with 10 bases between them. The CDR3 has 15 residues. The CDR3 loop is CASSLSAGLNTEAFF. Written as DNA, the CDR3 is TGTGCCAGCAGCTTATCCGCAGGGCTGAACACTGAAGCTTTCTTT. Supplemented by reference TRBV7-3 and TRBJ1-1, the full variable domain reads GAGVSQTPSNKVTEKGKYVELRCDPISGHTALYWYRQSLGQGPEFLIYFQGTGAADDSGLPNDRFFAVRPEGSVSTLKIQRTERGDSAVYLCASSLSAGLNTEAFFGQGTRLTVV.

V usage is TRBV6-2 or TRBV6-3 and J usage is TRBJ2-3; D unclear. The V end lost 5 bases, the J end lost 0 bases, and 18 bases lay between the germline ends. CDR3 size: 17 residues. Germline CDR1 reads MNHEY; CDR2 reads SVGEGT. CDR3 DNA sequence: TGTGCCAGCAGTACTACTCGCCAGAAAGCTAGCACAGATACGCAGTATTTT. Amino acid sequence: CASSTTRQKASTDTQYF.

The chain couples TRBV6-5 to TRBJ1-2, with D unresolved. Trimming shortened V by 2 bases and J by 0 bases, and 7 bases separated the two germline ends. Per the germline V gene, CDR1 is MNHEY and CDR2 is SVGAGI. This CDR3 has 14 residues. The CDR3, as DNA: TGTGCCAGCAGTTACAGCAGGACTAACTATGGCTACACCTTC. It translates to CASSYSRTNYGYTF.

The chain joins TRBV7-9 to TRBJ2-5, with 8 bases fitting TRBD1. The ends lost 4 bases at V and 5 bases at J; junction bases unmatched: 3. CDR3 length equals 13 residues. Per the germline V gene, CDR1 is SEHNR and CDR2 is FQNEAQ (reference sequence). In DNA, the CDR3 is TGTGCCAGCAGCTCCAGACAGGGGGAGACCCAGTACTTC. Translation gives CASSSRQGETQYF.

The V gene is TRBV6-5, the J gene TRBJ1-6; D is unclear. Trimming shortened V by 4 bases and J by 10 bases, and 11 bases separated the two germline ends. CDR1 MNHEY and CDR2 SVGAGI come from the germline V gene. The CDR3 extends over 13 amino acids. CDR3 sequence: CASSWVGESPLHF. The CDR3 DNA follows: TGTGCCAGCAGTTGGGTCGGAGAATCACCCCTCCACTTT.

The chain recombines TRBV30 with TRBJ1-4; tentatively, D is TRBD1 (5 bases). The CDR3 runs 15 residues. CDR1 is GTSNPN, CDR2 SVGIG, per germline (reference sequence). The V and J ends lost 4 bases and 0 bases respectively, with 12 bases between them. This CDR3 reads CAWTDRIATNEKLFF. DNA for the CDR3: TGTGCCTGGACCGACAGAATTGCAACTAATGAAAAACTGTTTTTT.

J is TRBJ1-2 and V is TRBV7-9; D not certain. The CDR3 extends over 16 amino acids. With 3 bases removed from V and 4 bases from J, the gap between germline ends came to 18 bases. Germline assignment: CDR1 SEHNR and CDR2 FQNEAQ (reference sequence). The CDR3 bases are TGTGCCAGCAGCTTCGGGTCCCCCAGACTGAGCTATGGCTACACCTTC. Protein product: CASSFGSPRLSYGYTF. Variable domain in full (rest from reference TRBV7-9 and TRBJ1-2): DTGVSQNPRHKITKRGQNVTFRCDPISEHNRLYWYRQTLGQGPEFLTYFQNEAQLEKSRLLSDRFSAERPKGSFSTLEIQRTEQGDSAMYLCASSFGSPRLSYGYTFGSGTRLTVV.

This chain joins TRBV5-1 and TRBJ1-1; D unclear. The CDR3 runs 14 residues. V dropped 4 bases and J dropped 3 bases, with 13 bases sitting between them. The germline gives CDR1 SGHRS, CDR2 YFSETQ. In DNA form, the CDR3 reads TGCGCCAGCAGCCTTTACACCCAGGACACTGAAGCTTTCTTT. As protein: CASSLYTQDTEAFF.